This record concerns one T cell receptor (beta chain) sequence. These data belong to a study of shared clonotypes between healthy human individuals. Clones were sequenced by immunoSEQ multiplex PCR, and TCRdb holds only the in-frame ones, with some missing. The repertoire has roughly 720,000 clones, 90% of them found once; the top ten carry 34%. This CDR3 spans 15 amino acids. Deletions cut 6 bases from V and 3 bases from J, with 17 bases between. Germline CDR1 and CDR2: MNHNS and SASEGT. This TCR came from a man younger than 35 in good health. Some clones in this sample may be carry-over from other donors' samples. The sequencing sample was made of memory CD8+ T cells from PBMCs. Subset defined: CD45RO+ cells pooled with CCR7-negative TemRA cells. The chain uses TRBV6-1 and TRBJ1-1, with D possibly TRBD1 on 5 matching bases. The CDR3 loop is CASSGRGLGYTEAFF. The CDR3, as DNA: TGTGCCAGCAGCGGCCGGGGGTTAGGGTACACTGAAGCTTTCTTT.